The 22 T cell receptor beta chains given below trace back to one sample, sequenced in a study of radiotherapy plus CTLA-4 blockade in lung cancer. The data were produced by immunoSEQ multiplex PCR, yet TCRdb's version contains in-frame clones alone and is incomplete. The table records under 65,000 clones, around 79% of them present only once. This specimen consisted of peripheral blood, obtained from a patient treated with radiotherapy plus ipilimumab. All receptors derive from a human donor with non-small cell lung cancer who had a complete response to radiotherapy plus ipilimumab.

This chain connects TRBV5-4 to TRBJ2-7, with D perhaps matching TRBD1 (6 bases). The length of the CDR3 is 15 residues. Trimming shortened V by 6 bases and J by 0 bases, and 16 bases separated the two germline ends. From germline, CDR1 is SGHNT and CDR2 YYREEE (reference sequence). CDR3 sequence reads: CASTTQGLSSYEQYF. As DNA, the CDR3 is TGTGCCAGCACCACACAGGGTTTGAGCTCCTACGAGCAGTACTTC.

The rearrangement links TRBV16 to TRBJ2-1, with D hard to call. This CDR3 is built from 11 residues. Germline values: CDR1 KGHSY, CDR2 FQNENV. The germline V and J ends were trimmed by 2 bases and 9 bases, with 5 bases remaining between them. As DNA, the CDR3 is TGTGCCAGCAGCCAAAATATTGAGCAGTTCTTC. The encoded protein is CASSQNIEQFF.

The CDR3 sequence is CASSLLGYTDTQYF. The DNA for the CDR3 is TGTGCCAGCAGCTTACTAGGCTACACAGATACGCAGTATTTT. The chain has TRBV7-2 and TRBJ2-3; D is unresolved. Germline assignment: CDR1 SGHTA and CDR2 FQGNSA. The CDR3 spans 14 residues. V lost 2 bases and J 2 bases, leaving 8 bases between the germline ends.

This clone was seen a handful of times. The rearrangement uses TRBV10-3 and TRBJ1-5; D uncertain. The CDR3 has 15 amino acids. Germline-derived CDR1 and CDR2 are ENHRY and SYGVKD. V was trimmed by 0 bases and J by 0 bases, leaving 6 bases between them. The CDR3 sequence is CAISESLYSNQPQHF. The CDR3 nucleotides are TGTGCCATCAGTGAGTCTTTGTATAGCAATCAGCCCCAGCATTTT.

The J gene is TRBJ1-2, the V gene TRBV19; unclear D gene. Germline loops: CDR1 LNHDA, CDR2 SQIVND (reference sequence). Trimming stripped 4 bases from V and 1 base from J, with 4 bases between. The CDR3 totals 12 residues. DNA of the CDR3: TGTGCCAGTAGTACTCTTAACTATGGCTACACCTTC. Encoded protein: CASSTLNYGYTF.

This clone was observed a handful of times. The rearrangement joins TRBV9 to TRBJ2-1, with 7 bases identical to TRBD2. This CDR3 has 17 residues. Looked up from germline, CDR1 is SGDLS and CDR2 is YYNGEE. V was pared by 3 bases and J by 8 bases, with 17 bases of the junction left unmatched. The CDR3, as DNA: TGTGCCAGCAGCGGCTTCGGCGGGAGAAGGTCTGTAGATGAGCAGTTCTTC. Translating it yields CASSGFGGRRSVDEQFF.

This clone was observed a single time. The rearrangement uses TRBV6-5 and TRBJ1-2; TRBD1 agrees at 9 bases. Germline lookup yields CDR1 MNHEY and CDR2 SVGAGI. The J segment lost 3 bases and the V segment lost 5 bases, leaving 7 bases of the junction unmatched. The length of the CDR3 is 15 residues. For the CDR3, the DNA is TGTGCCAGCAGTAAGCCGGGACAGGGTTACTATGGCTACACCTTC. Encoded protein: CASSKPGQGYYGYTF.

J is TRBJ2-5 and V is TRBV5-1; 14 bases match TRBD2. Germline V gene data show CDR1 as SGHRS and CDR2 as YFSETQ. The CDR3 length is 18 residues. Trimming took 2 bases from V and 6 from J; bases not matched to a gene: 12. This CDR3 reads CASSFPGLAGVPEKTQYF. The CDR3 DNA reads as TGCGCCAGCAGCTTCCCGGGACTAGCGGGAGTCCCCGAAAAGACCCAGTACTTC.

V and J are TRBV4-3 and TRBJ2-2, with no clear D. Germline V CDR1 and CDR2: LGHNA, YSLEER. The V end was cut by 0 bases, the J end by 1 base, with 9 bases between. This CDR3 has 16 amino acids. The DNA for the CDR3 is TGCGCCAGCAGCCAAGATGCCCAGGTGAACACCGGGGAGCTGTTTTTT. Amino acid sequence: CASSQDAQVNTGELFF.

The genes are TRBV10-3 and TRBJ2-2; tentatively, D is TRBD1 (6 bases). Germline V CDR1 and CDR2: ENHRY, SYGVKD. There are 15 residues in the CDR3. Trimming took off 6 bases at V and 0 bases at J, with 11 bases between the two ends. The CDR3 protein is CAIRPGTTNTGELFF. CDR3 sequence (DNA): TGTGCCATCAGGCCCGGGACAACGAACACCGGGGAGCTGTTTTTT.

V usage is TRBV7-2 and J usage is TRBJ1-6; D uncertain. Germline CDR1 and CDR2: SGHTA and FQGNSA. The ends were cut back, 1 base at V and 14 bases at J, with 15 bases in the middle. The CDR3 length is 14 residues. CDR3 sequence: CASSLENSRFALHF. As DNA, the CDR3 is TGTGCCAGCAGCTTAGAGAACAGTCGATTCGCCCTCCACTTT.

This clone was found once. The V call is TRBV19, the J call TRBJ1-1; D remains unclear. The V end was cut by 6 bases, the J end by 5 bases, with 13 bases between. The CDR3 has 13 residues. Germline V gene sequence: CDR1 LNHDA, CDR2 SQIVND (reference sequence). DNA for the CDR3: TGTGCCAGTAGCGCGGAGAGACGGACTGAAGCTTTCTTT. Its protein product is CASSAERRTEAFF. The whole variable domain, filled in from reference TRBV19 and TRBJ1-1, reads DGGITQSPKYLFRKEGQNVTLSCEQNLNHDAMYWYRQDPGQGLRLIYYSQIVNDFQKGDIAEGYSVSREKKESFPLTVTSAQKNPTAFYLCASSAERRTEAFFGQGTRLTVV.

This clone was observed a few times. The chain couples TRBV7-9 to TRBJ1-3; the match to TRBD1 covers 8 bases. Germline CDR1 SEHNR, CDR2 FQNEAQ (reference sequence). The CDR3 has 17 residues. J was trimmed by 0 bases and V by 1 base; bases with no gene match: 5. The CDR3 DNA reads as TGTGCCAGCAGCTTAGATACAGGGGGGAGCTCTGGAAACACCATATATTTT. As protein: CASSLDTGGSSGNTIYF.

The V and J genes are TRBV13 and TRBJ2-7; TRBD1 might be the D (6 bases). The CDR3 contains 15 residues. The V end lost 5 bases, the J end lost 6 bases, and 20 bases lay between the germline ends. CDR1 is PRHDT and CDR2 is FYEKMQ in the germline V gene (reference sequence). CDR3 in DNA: TGTGCCAGCAGCACGCAATGGGACAACCGGGGCGAGCAGTACGTC. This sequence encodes CASSTQWDNRGEQYV.

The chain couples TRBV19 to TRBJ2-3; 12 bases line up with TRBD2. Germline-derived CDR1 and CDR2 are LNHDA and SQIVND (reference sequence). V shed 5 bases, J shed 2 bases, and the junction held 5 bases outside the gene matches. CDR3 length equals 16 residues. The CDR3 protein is CASSSRTSGVTDTQYF. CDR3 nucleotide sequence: TGTGCCAGTAGTTCGAGGACTAGCGGGGTCACAGATACGCAGTATTTT. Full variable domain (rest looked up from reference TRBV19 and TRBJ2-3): DGGITQSPKYLFRKEGQNVTLSCEQNLNHDAMYWYRQDPGQGLRLIYYSQIVNDFQKGDIAEGYSVSREKKESFPLTVTSAQKNPTAFYLCASSSRTSGVTDTQYFGPGTRLTVL.

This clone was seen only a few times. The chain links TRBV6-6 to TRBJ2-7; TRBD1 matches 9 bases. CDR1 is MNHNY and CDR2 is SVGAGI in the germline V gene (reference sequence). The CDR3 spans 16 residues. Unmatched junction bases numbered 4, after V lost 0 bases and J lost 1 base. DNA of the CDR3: TGTGCCAGCAGTTACTCGACAGGGGGTGGGTCCTACGAGCAGTACTTC. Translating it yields CASSYSTGGGSYEQYF.

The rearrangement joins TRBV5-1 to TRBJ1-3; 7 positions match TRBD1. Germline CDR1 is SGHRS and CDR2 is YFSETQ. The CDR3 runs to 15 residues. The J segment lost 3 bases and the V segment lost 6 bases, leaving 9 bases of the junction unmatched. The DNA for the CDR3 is TGCGCCAGCACCCAATCAGGGGGATATGGAAACACCATATATTTT. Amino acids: CASTQSGGYGNTIYF.

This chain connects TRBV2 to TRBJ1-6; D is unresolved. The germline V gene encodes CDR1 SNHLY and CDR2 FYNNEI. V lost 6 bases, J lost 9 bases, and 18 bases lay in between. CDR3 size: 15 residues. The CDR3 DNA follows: TGTGCCAGCAGCGCGGCGGAGTACATACTTTCACCCCTCCACTTT. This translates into CASSAAEYILSPLHF.

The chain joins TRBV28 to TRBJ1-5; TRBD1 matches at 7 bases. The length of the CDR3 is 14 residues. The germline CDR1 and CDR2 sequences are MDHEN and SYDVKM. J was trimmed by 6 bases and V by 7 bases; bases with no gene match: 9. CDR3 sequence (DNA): TGTGCCAGCATCTTATCAGGGGGAGGTCAGCCCCAGCATTTT. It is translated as CASILSGGGQPQHF.

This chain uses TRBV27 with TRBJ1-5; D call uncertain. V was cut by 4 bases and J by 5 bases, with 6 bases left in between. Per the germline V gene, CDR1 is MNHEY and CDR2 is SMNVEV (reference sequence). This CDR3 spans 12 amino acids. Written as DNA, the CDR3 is TGTGCCAGCAGTTCACCGGATCAGCCCCAGCATTTT. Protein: CASSSPDQPQHF.

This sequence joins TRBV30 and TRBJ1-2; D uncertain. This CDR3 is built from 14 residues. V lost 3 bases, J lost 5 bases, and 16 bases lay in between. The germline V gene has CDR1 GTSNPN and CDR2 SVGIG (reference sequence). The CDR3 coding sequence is TGTGCCTGGAGGAGGGCGGGAAGGGAGTATGGCTACACCTTC. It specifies CAWRRAGREYGYTF.

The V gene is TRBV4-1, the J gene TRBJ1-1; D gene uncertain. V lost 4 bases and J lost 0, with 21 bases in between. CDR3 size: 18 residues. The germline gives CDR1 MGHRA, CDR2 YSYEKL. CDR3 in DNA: TGCGCCAGCAGCCCAGGATTGATGGGTAGAAGGATGAACACTGAAGCTTTCTTT. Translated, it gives CASSPGLMGRRMNTEAFF.